This entry features one T cell receptor beta chain sequence. Assay used: immunoSEQ multiplex PCR; TCRdb lists only in-frame clones, some missing. The sample holds 350,000 to 450,000 clones; 85% to 90% are singletons and the top ten take about 1.1%. The data originate from a study of blood T cell repertoires in COVID-19. V was trimmed by 3 bases and J by 8 bases, leaving 7 bases between them. Germline lookup yields CDR1 LGHDT and CDR2 YNNKEL (reference sequence). This CDR3 comprises 12 residues. The chain is built from TRBV3-1 (or the pseudogene TRBV3-2) and TRBJ1-4; D is uncertain. The clonotype comes from a man aged 30 to 45 who had recovered from COVID-19. Sequencing input: PBMCs or T cells enriched from blood (not recorded which). The CDR3 bases are TGTGCCAGCAGCCAGTTGAGCGAAAAACTGTTTTTT. Translated: CASSQLSEKLFF.